Reported below is one T cell receptor (beta chain). No antigen is known for it. Germline V gene lookup returns CDR1 SGHAT and CDR2 FQNNGV. The CDR3 runs to 15 residues. The junction had 9 bases not matched to a gene; V was cut back by 5 bases and J by 2 bases. Treatment described: oral pan-JAK inhibitor, 5-10 mg twice daily. Isolation of CD4+ and CD8+ T cells from PBMCs was achieved by sorting. As the sequencing template, cDNA was produced by extracting RNA and reverse transcribing it. TCRdb's table, derived via immunoSEQ multiplex PCR, lists solely in-frame clones and lacks some. The sample has about 190,000 clones, more than 55% seen once; the top ten hold roughly 0.67%. The sample comes from a study of CD8+ T cells in alopecia areata. As for the study in general: Severity was scored as percentage of affected scalp area in treated patients. Points from the study as a whole: The treated group had a single nonresponder, limiting CD8+ expansion-response conclusions. More clonal than normal scalp was lesional scalp, particularly alopecia totalis/universalis.

The material was CD4+ T cells sorted from blood, obtained at week 4, from a patient treated with tofacitinib. This clonotype was sampled from a human donor with alopecia areata. The J gene is TRBJ2-7, the V gene TRBV11-2, with TRBD1 matching over 7 bases. CDR3 amino acids: CASSPGTEITYEQYF. The CDR3 DNA reads as TGTGCCAGCAGCCCCGGGACAGAGATCACCTACGAGCAGTACTTC.